This TCR beta chain was sequenced during a study of blood T cell repertoires in COVID-19. Libraries were prepared by immunoSEQ multiplex PCR; TCRdb keeps only in-frame clonotypes and omits some of them. The data contain roughly 360,000 clones, about 87% of them singletons. Trimming left V 3 bases short and J 0 bases short, with 6 bases between. CDR1 and CDR2 (germline): KGHSH, LQKENI. The CDR3 sequence is 15 residues long. The sample consisted of PBMCs or T cells enriched from blood (not recorded which). The rearrangement uses TRBV18 and TRBJ1-6; D is undetermined. The sequence was obtained from a man in his thirties or forties who had recovered from COVID-19. CDR3 amino acids: CASSPGVSYNSPLHF. In DNA form, the CDR3 reads TGTGCCAGCTCACCGGGAGTCTCCTATAATTCACCCCTCCACTTT.